This entry lists 3 T cell receptor beta chains sequenced from one sample in a study of cytomegalovirus exposure and HLA in healthy donors. The PCR had 60 Vbeta and 13 Jbeta primers. Assay used: immunoSEQ multiplex PCR; TCRdb lists only in-frame clones, some missing. Of some 180,000 clones listed, around three quarters are singletons. The source material was PBMCs. These receptors were collected from a man aged 25-45 years in good health and CMV-seronegative.

The chain combines TRBV7-3 with TRBJ1-1, with D perhaps matching TRBD1 (5 bases). Trimming took 1 base from V and 0 from J, leaving 9 bases between them. This CDR3 comprises 15 residues. CDR1 SGHTA and CDR2 FQGTGA come from the germline V gene. The CDR3 region is CASSLNPGLNTEAFF. Written as DNA, the CDR3 is TGTGCCAGCAGCTTAAATCCAGGGCTGAACACTGAAGCTTTCTTT.

The chain carries TRBV9 and TRBJ1-4, with 7 bases matching TRBD1. V trimming: 0 bases; J trimming: 10 bases; junction bases outside the gene matches: 6. CDR3 size: 14 residues. CDR1 is SGDLS, CDR2 YYNGEE, per germline. This CDR3 reads CASSVGQGVGKLFF. In DNA, the CDR3 is TGTGCCAGCAGCGTAGGACAGGGCGTCGGAAAACTGTTTTTT.

The chain joins TRBV4-1 to TRBJ1-5; 8 bases are a match to TRBD1. Germline loops: CDR1 MGHRA, CDR2 YSYEKL. The CDR3 contains 13 residues. J was trimmed by 6 bases and V by 8 bases; bases with no gene match: 6. CDR3 protein: CASAGQGSQPQHF. The CDR3 bases are TGCGCCAGCGCTGGACAGGGAAGTCAGCCCCAGCATTTT.